What follows are 5 T cell receptor beta chains derived from one specimen sequenced in a study of blood T cells in healthy people across ages. The second PCR ran about 6 to 11 cycles with a sample-barcoded 5' primer and J-beta primers. TCRdb processed the 5' RACE reads anew with MiXCR; each CDR3 protein has one entry. The sample records some 850,000 distinct CDR3 sequences, roughly 26% being singletons. This sample was also put to use in a study of T cells of mothers and their children.

The sequencing input was blood. The receptors come from a boy aged 5-17 years in good health.

The chain carries TRBV2 and TRBJ2-7; tentative D call: TRBD1 (5 bases). The germline V gene encodes CDR1 SNHLY and CDR2 FYNNEI. V gave up 5 bases and J gave up 7 bases, with 24 bases separating them. This CDR3 comprises 16 residues. DNA for the CDR3: TGTGCCAGCAGTTGGATGGCAGGGTTGTCGGTTGGAGAGCAGTACTTC. Translation gives CASSWMAGLSVGEQYF.

The gene calls are TRBV7-9 and TRBJ2-3; tentative D call: TRBD1 (7 bases). The V end was cut by 5 bases, the J end by 7 bases, with 16 bases between. Germline CDR1 is SEHNR and CDR2 is FQNEAQ (reference sequence). The CDR3 loop spans 14 amino acids. This CDR3 is CASSTAGGLYTQYF. In DNA, the CDR3 is TGTGCCAGCAGCACGGCAGGGGGGCTCTATACGCAGTATTTT.

This clonotype was counted once. One junction end disagrees with the germline gene, perhaps due to a read error. V is TRBV7-8 and J is TRBJ1-2, with D uncertain. This CDR3 has 13 residues. CDR1 SGHVS and CDR2 FQNEAQ come from the germline V gene. Here the CDR3 reads CASSLDPRNGHTF. The CDR3, as DNA: TGTGCCAGCAGCTTAGATCCCAGAAATGGCCACACCTTC.

The chain recombines TRBV11-2 with TRBJ2-3; D perhaps matches TRBD1 (5 bases). V lost 3 bases and J lost 2, with 9 bases in between. Germline CDR1 SGHAT, CDR2 FQNNGV. The CDR3 covers 14 residues. CDR3 sequence reads: CASSFDRLTDTQYF. DNA of the CDR3: TGTGCCAGCAGCTTCGACAGACTCACAGATACGCAGTATTTT. The full variable domain, rest sourced from reference TRBV11-2 and TRBJ2-3, is EAGVAQSPRYKIIEKRQSVAFWCNPISGHATLYWYQQILGQGPKLLIQFQNNGVVDDSQLPKDRFSAERLKGVDSTLKIQPAKLEDSAVYLCASSFDRLTDTQYFGPGTRLTVL.

CDR3: CASGLNEQFF. CDR3 DNA: TGTGCTAGTGGTTTGAATGAGCAGTTCTTC. The V and J genes are TRBV12-5 and TRBJ2-1, with unresolved D. This CDR3 spans 10 amino acids. Trimming shortened V by 2 bases and J by 7 bases, and 0 bases separated the two germline ends. Germline CDR1 is LGHNT and CDR2 is FRNRAP.